This paragraph covers one TCR beta chain sequence. CDR1 and CDR2 from the germline V gene are MGHRA and YSYEKL. The CDR3 loop spans 16 amino acids. V gave up 1 base and J gave up 0 bases, with 9 bases separating them. These data are taken from a study of cytomegalovirus exposure and HLA in healthy donors. Sequenced by immunoSEQ multiplex PCR; TCRdb stores in-frame clones only, minus some. The repertoire includes 90,000 to 150,000 clones, around nine tenths of them detected once, and just under 6.5% sits in the top ten. Among the 90 to 150 subjects of the validation cohort, separate from the approximately 700-subject first cohort, were the donors.

The sequenced sample consisted of PBMCs. The V gene is TRBV4-1, the J gene TRBJ2-2; unclear D gene. The TCR comes from a woman younger than 35 in good health and CMV-seropositive. As DNA, the CDR3 is TGCGCCAGCAGCCAAGTTTCAGCGCCGAACACCGGGGAGCTGTTTTTT. It codes for CASSQVSAPNTGELFF.